This entry is about one T cell receptor beta chain. The sample belongs to a study of blood T cell repertoires in COVID-19. Overall study context: Sources were T cells, B-cell-depleted T cells, or PBMCs; the material itself was cDNA or gDNA.

The germline CDR1 and CDR2 sequences are SGHRS and YFSETQ. This CDR3 region has 14 residues. The V gene lost 2 bases and the J gene lost 2 bases, with 11 bases spanning the gap. Data came from immunoSEQ multiplex PCR; TCRdb stores just in-frame clones and leaves some out. The sample has fewer than 60,000 clones, 70% to 80% seen once; the top ten hold 25%. This chain links TRBV5-1 with TRBJ2-7; the D gene is possibly TRBD1 (5 bases). Input material: peripheral blood. This clonotype was sampled from a man in his 70s with acute or convalescent COVID-19. CDR3 loop: CASSFEQATYEQYF. The CDR3 nucleotides read TGCGCCAGCAGCTTCGAACAGGCAACCTACGAGCAGTACTTC.